This T cell receptor beta chain derives from a study of OX40 agonist ivuxolimab in advanced cancers. Study overall: At 82.7% male, the cohort had a mean age of about 60 years, ranging from about 23 to 79.

Using immunoSEQ multiplex PCR, the repertoire was profiled, and TCRdb retains in-frame clones only, with some absent. The sample has 65,000 to 100,000 clones, 75% to 95% seen once; the top ten hold more than 5.5%. Study conclusions and caveats: People who partly responded at 0.1-3.0 mg/kg had some of the least clonal expansion seen. Expanded peripheral T cells had an undetermined antigen specificity.

Concerning this clone itself: Antigen specificity is unknown.

This CDR3 is built from 15 residues. Looked up from germline, CDR1 is MGHRA and CDR2 is YSYEKL. V shed 1 base and J shed 1 base, with 5 bases lying between them. The source of this sequence is an adult with an advanced solid tumor such as melanoma, head and neck, liver or kidney cancer. Sequencing used CD4+ or CD8+ T cells sorted from blood, obtained in a trial of the OX40 agonist ivuxolimab. V and J are TRBV4-1 and TRBJ2-6; unclear D gene. Written as DNA, the CDR3 is TGCGCCAGCAGCCAAGTTTATTCTGGGGCCAACGTCCTGACTTTC. Encoded protein: CASSQVYSGANVLTF.